This T cell receptor (beta chain) emerged from a study of pediatric ulcerative colitis. Overall study results and limits: Repertoires came from total lymphocyte DNA, so rare subsets like regulatory T cells may be missed. No controls had the two rectal clonotypes shared by ulcerative colitis patients. Ulcerative colitis patients shared more blood-rectal clones than controls. In rectum, acute severe colitis had expanded clones and less diversity.

Sequencing was performed with immunoSEQ multiplex PCR; in TCRdb, only in-frame clones are kept and a portion is missing. The sample has tens of thousands of clones; about 81% are singletons. The rectum was sampled with one to two pinch biopsies at colonoscopy. With regard to this clone: Its cognate antigen is unknown.

The germline CDR1 and CDR2 sequences are SQVTM and ANQGSEA. V was pared by 0 bases and J by 0 bases, with 13 bases between. The CDR3 has 16 amino acids. This TCR was recovered from a boy aged 10-17 years with severe ulcerative colitis. The V gene is TRBV29-1, the J gene TRBJ2-3, with D possibly TRBD1 on 6 matching bases. Sequencing was performed on gut tissue. CDR3 nucleotides: TGCAGCGTTGAAGATAGGACAGTTTCTAGCACAGATACGCAGTATTTT. Translation gives CSVEDRTVSSTDTQYF.